The TCR beta chain described here comes from a study of T cells after yellow fever vaccination. About the study: Low-cell-number fractions underwent preparation using SMART-Seq v4 Ultra Low Input.

Study observations and caveats: The study noted that FACS-sorted repertoires could contain abundant clonotypes contaminating from the bulk population. Clones from primary vaccination mostly reappeared after the booster (less than 98% CD4, over 85% CD8).

J gave up 2 bases and V 5 bases, and 1 base lay outside the gene matches. The CDR3 contains 15 residues. Germline CDR1 SEHNR, CDR2 FQNEAQ (reference sequence). 5'RACE template switching generated TCR cDNA, adding a universal primer site and UMIs. TCRdb independently ran MiXCR on the 5' RACE reads; one entry per CDR3 protein. The sample yields approximately 510,000 distinct CDR3 sequences, just over 20% seen once. This clonotype was picked up a small number of times. Its antigen is as yet unknown. The rearrangement links TRBV7-9 to TRBJ2-2; 11 bases line up with TRBD2. This receptor was obtained from a man younger than 30 who received the YFV17D yellow fever vaccine. This sample comprised PBMCs, obtained 21 days after the first yellow fever vaccination. For the CDR3, the DNA is TGTGCCAGCAGCACTAGCGGGGGTAACACCGGGGAGCTGTTTTTT. Amino acids: CASSTSGGNTGELFF.